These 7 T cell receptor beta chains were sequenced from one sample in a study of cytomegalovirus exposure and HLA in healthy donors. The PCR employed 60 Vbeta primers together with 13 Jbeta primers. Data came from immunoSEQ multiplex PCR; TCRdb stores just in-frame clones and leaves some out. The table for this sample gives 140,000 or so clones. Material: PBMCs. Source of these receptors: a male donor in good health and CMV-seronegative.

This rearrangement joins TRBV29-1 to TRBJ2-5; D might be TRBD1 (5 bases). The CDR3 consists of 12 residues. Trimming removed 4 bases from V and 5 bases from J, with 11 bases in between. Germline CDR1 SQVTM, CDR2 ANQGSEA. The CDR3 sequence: CSVVSQGETQYF. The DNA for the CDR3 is TGCAGCGTTGTATCGCAGGGCGAGACCCAGTACTTC.

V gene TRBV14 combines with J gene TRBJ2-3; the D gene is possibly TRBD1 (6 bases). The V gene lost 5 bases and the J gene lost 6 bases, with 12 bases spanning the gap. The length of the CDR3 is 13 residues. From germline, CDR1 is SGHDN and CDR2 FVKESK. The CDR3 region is CASSSNRADTQYF. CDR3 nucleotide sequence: TGTGCCAGCAGCTCCAACAGGGCCGATACGCAGTATTTT.

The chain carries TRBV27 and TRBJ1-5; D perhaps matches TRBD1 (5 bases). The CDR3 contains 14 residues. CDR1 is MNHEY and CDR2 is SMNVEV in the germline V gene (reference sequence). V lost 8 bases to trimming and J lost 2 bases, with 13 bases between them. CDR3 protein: CASAAGLGNQPQHF. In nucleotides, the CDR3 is TGTGCCAGCGCCGCGGGGCTCGGCAATCAGCCCCAGCATTTT.

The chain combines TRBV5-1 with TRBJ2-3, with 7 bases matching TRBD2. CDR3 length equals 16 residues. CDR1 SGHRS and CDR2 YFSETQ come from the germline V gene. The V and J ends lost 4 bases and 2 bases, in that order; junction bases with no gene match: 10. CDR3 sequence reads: CASSPRTRQSTDTQYF. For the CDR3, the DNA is TGCGCCAGCAGCCCCCGGACTAGACAGTCCACAGATACGCAGTATTTT.

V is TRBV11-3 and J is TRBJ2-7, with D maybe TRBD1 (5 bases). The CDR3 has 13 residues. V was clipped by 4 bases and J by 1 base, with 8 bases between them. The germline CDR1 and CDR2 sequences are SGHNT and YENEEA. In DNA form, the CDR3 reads TGTGCCAGCAGCTCAGGGCAATCCTACGAGCAGTACTTC. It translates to CASSSGQSYEQYF.

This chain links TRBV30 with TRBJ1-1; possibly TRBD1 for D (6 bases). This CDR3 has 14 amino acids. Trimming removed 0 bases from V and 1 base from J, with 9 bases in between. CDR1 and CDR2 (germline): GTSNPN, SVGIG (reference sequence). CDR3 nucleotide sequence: TGTGCCTGGAGTGTCGGACAGCCGAACACTGAAGCTTTCTTT. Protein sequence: CAWSVGQPNTEAFF.

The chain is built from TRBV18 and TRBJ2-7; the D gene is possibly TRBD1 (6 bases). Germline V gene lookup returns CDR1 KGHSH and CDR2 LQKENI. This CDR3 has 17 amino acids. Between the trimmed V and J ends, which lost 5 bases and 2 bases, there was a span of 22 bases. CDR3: CASSSTTRTAPTYEQYF. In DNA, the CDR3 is TGTGCCAGCTCATCAACTACCCGGACAGCCCCCACCTACGAGCAGTACTTC. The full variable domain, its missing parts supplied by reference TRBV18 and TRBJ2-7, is NAGVMQNPRHLVRRRGQEARLRCSPMKGHSHVYWYRQLPEEGLKFMVYLQKENIIDESGMPKERFSAEFPKEGPSILRIQQVVRGDSAAYFCASSSTTRTAPTYEQYFGPGTRLTVT.